The 7 T cell receptor beta chains in this list originate from one sample, sequenced in a study of graft-versus-host responses after intestinal transplantation. Some clones are missing from TCRdb's copy, which holds only in-frame ones; the method was immunoSEQ multiplex PCR. The sample records approximately 8,200 clones, around 72% being singletons. The starting material, graft tissue, was processed to release intraepithelial and lamina propria lymphocytes. The input for sequencing was ileum tissue, taken roughly 230 days after intestinal transplant. All receptors derive from a human patient who received an intestinal transplant, so some T cells may come from the graft donor.

V is TRBV7-2 and J is TRBJ2-4, with TRBD1 matching over 7 bases. With 2 bases clipped from V and 4 bases from J, the junction kept 2 bases outside the gene matches. CDR1 and CDR2 (germline): SGHTA, FQGNSA. This CDR3 region has 14 residues. CDR3 in DNA: TGTGCCAGCAGCTTATGGGGACAGAAAAACATTCAGTACTTC. This encodes CASSLWGQKNIQYF.

The chain has TRBV27 and TRBJ1-2; weak D call: TRBD1 (6 bases). Trimming removed 7 bases from V and 6 bases from J, with 15 bases in between. CDR1 and CDR2 (germline): MNHEY, SMNVEV (reference sequence). The CDR3 sequence is 13 residues long. The CDR3: CASTPTGKDGYTF. The CDR3 DNA reads as TGTGCCAGCACCCCTACAGGGAAAGATGGCTACACCTTC.

The CDR3 nucleotides are TGTGCCATCAGTGAGTCGATCTTCAAGGACAGGGATATCGAGCAGTACTTC. Translation: CAISESIFKDRDIEQYF. This sequence joins TRBV10-3 and TRBJ2-7; 8 bases are shared with TRBD1. This CDR3 is built from 17 residues. With 0 bases clipped from V and 6 bases from J, the junction kept 13 bases outside the gene matches. Per the germline V gene, CDR1 is ENHRY and CDR2 is SYGVKD.

This clone has only one observation. Other DNA sequences from this sample encode an identical CDR3 as well. This chain uses TRBV27 with TRBJ2-7, with 10 bases that match TRBD1. Germline CDR1 and CDR2: MNHEY and SMNVEV (reference sequence). There are 15 residues in the CDR3. The trim removed 6 bases at V and 5 bases at J, leaving 10 bases unmatched. Written as DNA, the CDR3 is TGTGCCAGCAGAGCGCCCGACAGGGGGCCCCACGAGCAGTACTTC. Encoded protein: CASRAPDRGPHEQYF.

V usage is TRBV10-2 and J usage is TRBJ2-1, with 14 bases matching TRBD2. The V gene's germline CDR1 is WSHSY and CDR2 SAAADI. The CDR3 runs 15 residues. V lost 7 bases, J lost 12 bases, and 11 bases stayed unmatched. The chain's CDR3 is CASIKGTSGSSGQFF. The CDR3 bases are TGCGCCAGCATCAAAGGGACTAGCGGGAGCAGTGGGCAGTTCTTC.

This clone occurred a few times. The chain carries TRBV5-6 and TRBJ1-3; D perhaps matches TRBD1 (5 bases). Trimming left V 1 base short and J 0 bases short, with 8 bases between. The CDR3 runs to 15 residues. Germline V gives CDR1 SGHDT, CDR2 YYEEEE. CDR3 DNA sequence: TGTGCCAGCAGCTTGACAGGACGCTCTGGAAACACCATATATTTT. The encoded protein is CASSLTGRSGNTIYF.

The V call is TRBV10-3, the J call TRBJ2-7, with D uncertain. The CDR3 length is 15 residues. Per the germline V gene, CDR1 is ENHRY and CDR2 is SYGVKD. Deletions cut 4 bases from V and 3 bases from J, with 16 bases between. This chain's CDR3 is CAISVISGRFYEQYF. CDR3 nucleotides: TGTGCCATCAGTGTGATATCAGGTCGATTCTACGAGCAGTACTTC.